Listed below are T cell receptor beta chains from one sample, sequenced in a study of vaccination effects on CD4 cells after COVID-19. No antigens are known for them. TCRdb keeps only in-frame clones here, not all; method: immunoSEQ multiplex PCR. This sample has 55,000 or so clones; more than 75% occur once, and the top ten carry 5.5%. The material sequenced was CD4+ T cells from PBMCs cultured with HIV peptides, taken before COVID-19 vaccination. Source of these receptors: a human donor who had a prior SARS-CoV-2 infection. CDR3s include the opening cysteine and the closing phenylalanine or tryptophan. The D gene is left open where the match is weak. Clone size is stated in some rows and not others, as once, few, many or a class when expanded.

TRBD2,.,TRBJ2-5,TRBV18,TGTGCCAGCTCACCGGTAGCGGGGTCCCAAGAGACCCAGTACTTC,CASSPVAGSQETQYF
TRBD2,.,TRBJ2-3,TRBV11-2,TGTGCCAGCAGCCCCACTCGGGGGGCAGATACGCAGTATTTT,CASSPTRGADTQYF
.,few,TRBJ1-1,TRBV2,TGTGCCAGCAGTCCCGGGGTAGGCACTGAAGCTTTCTTT,CASSPGVGTEAFF
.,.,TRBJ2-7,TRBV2,TGTGCCGGGGCAACGGAGACCTACGAGCAGTACTTC,CAGATETYEQYF
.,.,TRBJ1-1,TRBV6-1,TGTGCCAGCAGTGATTTCGGCCTCAGGGCTGAAGCTTTCTTT,CASSDFGLRAEAFF
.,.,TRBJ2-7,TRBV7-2,TGTGCCAGCAGCTTGCGGGCCGGGGTGGTTAACGAGCAGTACTTC,CASSLRAGVVNEQYF
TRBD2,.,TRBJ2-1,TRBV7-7,TGTGCTAGCAGCTTGCGGGAGTACAATGAGCAGTTCTTC,CASSLREYNEQFF
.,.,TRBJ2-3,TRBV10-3,TGTGTCATCAGATTTTTACAGGGAGGAACGCAGTATTTT,CVIRFLQGGTQYF
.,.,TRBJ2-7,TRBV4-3,TGCGCCAGCAGCCAGAGGGACGGAACCTACGAGCAGTACTTC,CASSQRDGTYEQYF
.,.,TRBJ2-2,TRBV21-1,TGTGCCAGCAGCGCCGGACAGAAGTCGAACACCGGGGAGCTGTTTTTT,CASSAGQKSNTGELFF
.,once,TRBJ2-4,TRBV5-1,TGCGCCAGCAGCTTAACTGTCGGAGGGGACATTCAGTACTTC,CASSLTVGGDIQYF
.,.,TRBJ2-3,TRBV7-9,TGTGCCAGCAGTCACACTTTTGGCAGGAGCCGCACAGATACGCAGTATTTT,CASSHTFGRSRTDTQYF
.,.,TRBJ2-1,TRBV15,TGTGCCACCAGCAGAGGTTCACCGGAGCAGTTCTTC,CATSRGSPEQFF
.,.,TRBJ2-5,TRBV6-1,TGTGCCAGCAGTGAAATGGCCGGGACGGCAAAAGAGACCCAGTACTTC,CASSEMAGTAKETQYF
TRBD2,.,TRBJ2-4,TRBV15,TGTGCCACCAGCCCCCGAAGGACTAGCGGGGGTTCGGGAAACATTCAGTACTTC,CATSPRRTSGGSGNIQYF
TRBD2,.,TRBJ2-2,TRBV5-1,TGCGCCAGCAGCTTGAACGCGGGGGGGAACACCGGGGAGCTGTTTTTT,CASSLNAGGNTGELFF
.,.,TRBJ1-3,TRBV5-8,TGTGCCAGCAGCACCACAAGCTCTGGAAACACCATATATTTT,CASSTTSSGNTIYF
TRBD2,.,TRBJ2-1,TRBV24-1,TGTGCCACCAGTGATTTGGGGGTAGGGAGGGGCTCCTACAATGAGCAGTTCTTC,CATSDLGVGRGSYNEQFF
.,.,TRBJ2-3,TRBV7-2,TGTGCCAGCAGTCCCTCCCCCCGCAATCCCCCAGATACGCAGTATTTT,CASSPSPRNPPDTQYF
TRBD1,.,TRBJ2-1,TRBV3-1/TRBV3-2,TGTGCCAGCAGGCCGGGACAGCGGTACAATGAGCAGTTCTTC,CASRPGQRYNEQFF
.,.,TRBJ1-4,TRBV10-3,TGTGCCATCAGTGAGCGTCCGATAGGTGAAAAACTGTTTTTT,CAISERPIGEKLFF
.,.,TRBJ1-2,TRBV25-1,TGTGCCAGCAGTGACTCCTCAGGGTCGGCCACCTTC,CASSDSSGSATF
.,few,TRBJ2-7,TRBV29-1,TGCAGCGTGACGGGGCCTTCCTACGAGCAGTACTTC,CSVTGPSYEQYF
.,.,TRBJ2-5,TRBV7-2,TGTGCCAGCAGCTTAGCTCGGAACCAAGAGACCCAGTACTTC,CASSLARNQETQYF
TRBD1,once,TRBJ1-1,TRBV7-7,TGTGCTAGCAGCAGGGGGCTGAACACTGAAGCTTTCTTT,CASSRGLNTEAFF
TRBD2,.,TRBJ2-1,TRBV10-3,TGTGCCATTGGGACTAGCGGGGGTCATGAGCAGTTCTTC,CAIGTSGGHEQFF
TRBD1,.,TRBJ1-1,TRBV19,TGTGCCAGTAGTATTCGCGGGACAGTCACTGAAGCTTTCTTT,CASSIRGTVTEAFF
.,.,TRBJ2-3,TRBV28,TGTGCCAGCACCCCTTCGGGTAGCACAGATACGCAGTATTTT,CASTPSGSTDTQYF
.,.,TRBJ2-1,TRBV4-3,TGCGCCAGCAGCCTCCGGGCCGACTCCTACAATGAGCAGTTCTTC,CASSLRADSYNEQFF
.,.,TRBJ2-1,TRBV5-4,TGTGCCAGCAGGCCTGTTTACGGGGTTTACAATGAGCAGTTCTTC,CASRPVYGVYNEQFF
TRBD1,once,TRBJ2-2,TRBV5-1,TGCGCCAGCAGGCAGCCGGGACAGGGCTACACCGGGGAGCTGTTTTTT,CASRQPGQGYTGELFF
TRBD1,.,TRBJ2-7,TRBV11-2,TGTGCCAGCAGCTTAGAACGTCCGGGACAGAGACTCTACGAGCAGTACTTC,CASSLERPGQRLYEQYF
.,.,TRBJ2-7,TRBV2,TGTGCCAGCACTACGTCTGGGTTGGAGCAGTACTTC,CASTTSGLEQYF
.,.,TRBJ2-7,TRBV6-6,TGTGCCAGCAGTTACTCGAATGGGGGGCGAGAGCAGTACTTC,CASSYSNGGREQYF
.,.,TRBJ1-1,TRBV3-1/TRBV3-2,TGTGCCAGCAGCCGGGACATCTGGGAGAACACTGAAGCTTTCTTT,CASSRDIWENTEAFF
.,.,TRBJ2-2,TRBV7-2,TGTGCCAGCAGCTTGGGGGCCGTAACGAACACCGGGGAGCTGTTTTTT,CASSLGAVTNTGELFF